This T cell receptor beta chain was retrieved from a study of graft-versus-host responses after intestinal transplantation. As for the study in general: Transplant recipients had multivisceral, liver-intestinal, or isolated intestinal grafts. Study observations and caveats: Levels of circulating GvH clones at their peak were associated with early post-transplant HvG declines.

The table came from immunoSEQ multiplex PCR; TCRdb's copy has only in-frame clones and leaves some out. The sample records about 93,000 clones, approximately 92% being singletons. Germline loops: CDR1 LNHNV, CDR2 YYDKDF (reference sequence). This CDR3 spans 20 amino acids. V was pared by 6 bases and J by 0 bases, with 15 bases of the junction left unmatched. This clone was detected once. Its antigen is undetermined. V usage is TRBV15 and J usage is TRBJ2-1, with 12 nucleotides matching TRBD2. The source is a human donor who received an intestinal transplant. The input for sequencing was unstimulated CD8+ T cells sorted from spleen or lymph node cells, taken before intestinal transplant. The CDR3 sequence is CATRTSRTSGAKSSYNEQFF. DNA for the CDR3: TGTGCCACCAGAACTTCTAGGACTAGCGGGGCGAAGAGCTCCTACAATGAGCAGTTCTTC.